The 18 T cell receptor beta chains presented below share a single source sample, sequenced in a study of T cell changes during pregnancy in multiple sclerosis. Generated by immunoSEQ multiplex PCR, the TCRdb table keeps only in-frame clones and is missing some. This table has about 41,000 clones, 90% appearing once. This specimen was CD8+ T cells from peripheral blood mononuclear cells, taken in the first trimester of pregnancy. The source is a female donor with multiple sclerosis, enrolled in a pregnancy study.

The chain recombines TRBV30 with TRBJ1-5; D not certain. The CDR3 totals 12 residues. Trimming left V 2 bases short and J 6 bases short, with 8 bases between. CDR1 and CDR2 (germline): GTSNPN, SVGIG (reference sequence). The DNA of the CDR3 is TGTGCCTGGAGTATTTCCGGTCAGCCCCAGCATTTT. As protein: CAWSISGQPQHF.

The CDR3 loop reads CASSLGPSFVENIQYF. CDR3 bases: TGCGCCAGCAGCTTGGGTCCTAGTTTTGTCGAAAACATTCAGTACTTC. The J gene is TRBJ2-4, the V gene TRBV5-1, with D unclear. V was shortened by 0 bases and J by 5 bases, with 15 bases between the two germline ends. There are 16 residues in the CDR3. The germline V gene encodes CDR1 SGHRS and CDR2 YFSETQ.

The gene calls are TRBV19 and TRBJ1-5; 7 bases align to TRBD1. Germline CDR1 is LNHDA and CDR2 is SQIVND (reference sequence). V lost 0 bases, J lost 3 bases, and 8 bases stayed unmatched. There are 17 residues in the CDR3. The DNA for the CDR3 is TGTGCCAGTAGTATAGATCCGGGACAGCTTATCAATCAGCCCCAGCATTTT. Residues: CASSIDPGQLINQPQHF.

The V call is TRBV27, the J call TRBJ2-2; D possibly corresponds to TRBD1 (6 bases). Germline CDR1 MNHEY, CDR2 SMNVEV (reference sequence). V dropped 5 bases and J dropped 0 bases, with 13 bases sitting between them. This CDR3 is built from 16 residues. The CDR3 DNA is TGTGCCAGCAGTCCCAAAAAGGGGGCGAACACCGGGGAGCTGTTTTTT. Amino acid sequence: CASSPKKGANTGELFF.

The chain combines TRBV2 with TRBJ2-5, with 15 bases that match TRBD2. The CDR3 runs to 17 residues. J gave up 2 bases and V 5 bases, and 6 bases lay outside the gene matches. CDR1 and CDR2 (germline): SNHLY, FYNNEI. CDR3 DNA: TGTGCCAGCAGTACTGGGACTAGCGGGAGGACACAAGAGACCCAGTACTTC. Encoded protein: CASSTGTSGRTQETQYF.

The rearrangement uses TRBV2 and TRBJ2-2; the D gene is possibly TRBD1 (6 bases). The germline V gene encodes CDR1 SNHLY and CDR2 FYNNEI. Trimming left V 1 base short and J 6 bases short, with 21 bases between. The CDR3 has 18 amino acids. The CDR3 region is CASSEVRRTALKAGELFF. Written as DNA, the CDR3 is TGTGCCAGCAGTGAAGTCAGAAGGACAGCCCTGAAGGCCGGGGAGCTGTTTTTT.

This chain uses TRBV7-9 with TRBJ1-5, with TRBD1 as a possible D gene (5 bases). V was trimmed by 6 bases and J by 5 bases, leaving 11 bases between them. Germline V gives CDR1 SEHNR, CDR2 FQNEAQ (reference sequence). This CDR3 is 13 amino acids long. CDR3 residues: CASSNQGYQPQHF. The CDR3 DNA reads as TGTGCCAGCAGTAATCAGGGTTATCAGCCCCAGCATTTT.

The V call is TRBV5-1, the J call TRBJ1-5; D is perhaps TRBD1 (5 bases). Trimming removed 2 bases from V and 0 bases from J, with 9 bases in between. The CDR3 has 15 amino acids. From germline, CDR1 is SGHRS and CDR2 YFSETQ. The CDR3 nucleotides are TGCGCCAGCAGCTTCGGGGACTATAGCAATCAGCCCCAGCATTTT. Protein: CASSFGDYSNQPQHF.

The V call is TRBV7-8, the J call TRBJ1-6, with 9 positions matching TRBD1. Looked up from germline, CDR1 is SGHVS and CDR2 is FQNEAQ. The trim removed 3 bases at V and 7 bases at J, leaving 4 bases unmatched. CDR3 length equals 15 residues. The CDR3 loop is CASSFTGGWNSPLHF. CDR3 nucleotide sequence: TGTGCCAGCAGCTTCACAGGGGGCTGGAATTCACCCCTCCACTTT.

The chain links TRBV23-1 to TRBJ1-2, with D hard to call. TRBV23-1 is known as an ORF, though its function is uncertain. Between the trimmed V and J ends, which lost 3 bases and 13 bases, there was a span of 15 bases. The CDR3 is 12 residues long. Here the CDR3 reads CASSHPLTLFTF. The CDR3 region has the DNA TGCGCCAGCAGTCACCCTCTAACCTTGTTCACCTTC.

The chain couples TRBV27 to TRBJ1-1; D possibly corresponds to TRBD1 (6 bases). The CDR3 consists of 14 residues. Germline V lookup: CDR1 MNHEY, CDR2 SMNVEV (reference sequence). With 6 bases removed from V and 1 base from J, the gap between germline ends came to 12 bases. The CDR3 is CASRGGMENTEAFF. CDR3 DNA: TGTGCCAGCAGAGGGGGTATGGAGAACACTGAAGCTTTCTTT.

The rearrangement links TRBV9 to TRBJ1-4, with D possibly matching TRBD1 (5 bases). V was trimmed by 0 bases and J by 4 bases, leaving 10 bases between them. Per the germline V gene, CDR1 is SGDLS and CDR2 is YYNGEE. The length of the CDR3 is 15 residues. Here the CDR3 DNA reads TGTGCCAGCAGCGTAGATCAGGGCCATAATGAAAAACTGTTTTTT. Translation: CASSVDQGHNEKLFF.

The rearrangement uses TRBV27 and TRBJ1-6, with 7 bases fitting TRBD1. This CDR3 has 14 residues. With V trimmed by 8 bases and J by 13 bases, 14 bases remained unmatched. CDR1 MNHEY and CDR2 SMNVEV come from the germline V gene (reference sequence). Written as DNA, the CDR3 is TGTGCCAGCGGGTTCCGGGACAGCCTACTTCCCCTCCACTTT. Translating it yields CASGFRDSLLPLHF.

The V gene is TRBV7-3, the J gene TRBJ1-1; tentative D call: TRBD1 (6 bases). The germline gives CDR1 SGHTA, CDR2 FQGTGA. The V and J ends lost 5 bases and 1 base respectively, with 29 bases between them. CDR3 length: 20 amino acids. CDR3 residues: CASSPALWGGRLTENTEAFF. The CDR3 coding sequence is TGTGCCAGCAGCCCCGCCCTGTGGGGGGGGCGATTAACTGAGAACACTGAAGCTTTCTTT.

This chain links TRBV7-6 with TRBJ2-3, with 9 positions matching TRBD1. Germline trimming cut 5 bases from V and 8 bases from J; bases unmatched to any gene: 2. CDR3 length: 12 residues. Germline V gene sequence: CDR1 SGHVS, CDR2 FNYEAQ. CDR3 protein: CASSRDRATQYF. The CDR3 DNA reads TGTGCCAGCAGCAGGGACAGGGCTACGCAGTATTTT. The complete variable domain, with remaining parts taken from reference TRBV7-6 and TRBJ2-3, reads GAGVSQSPRYKVTKRGQDVALRCDPISGHVSLYWYRQALGQGPEFLTYFNYEAQQDKSGLPNDRFSAERPEGSISTLTIQRTEQRDSAMYRCASSRDRATQYFGPGTRLTVL.

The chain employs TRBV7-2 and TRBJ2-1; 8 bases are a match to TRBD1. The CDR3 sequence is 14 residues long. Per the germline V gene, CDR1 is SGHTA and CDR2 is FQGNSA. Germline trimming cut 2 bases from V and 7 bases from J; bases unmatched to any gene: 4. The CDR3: CASSLRQGKNEQFF. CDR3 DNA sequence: TGTGCCAGCAGCTTACGACAGGGGAAGAATGAGCAGTTCTTC.

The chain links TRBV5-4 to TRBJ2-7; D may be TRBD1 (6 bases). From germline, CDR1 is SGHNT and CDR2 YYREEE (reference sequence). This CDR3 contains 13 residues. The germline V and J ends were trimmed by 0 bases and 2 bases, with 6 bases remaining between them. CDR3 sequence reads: CASSLEGAYEQYF. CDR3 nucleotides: TGTGCCAGCAGCTTGGAGGGGGCCTACGAGCAGTACTTC.

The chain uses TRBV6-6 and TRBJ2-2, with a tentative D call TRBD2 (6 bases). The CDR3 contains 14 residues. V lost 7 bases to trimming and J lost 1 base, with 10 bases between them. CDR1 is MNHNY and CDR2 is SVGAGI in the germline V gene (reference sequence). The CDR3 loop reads CASTGLENTGELFF. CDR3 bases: TGTGCCAGCACGGGACTCGAGAACACCGGGGAGCTGTTTTTT.